This T cell receptor (beta chain) stems from a study of shared clonotypes between healthy human individuals. Study observations and caveats: Despite large depth, rarefaction showed incomplete sorted-subset sequencing. Researchers found naive subsets generally carried larger estimated richness than memory subsets.

The repertoire was sequenced with immunoSEQ multiplex PCR; TCRdb's copy has only in-frame clones and lacks some. This table has 1.6 million or so clones, roughly 96% appearing once. Of note for this clone: Its cognate antigen is unknown.

The germline V gene encodes CDR1 SGHKS and CDR2 YYEKEE (reference sequence). The CDR3 runs to 15 residues. Trimming took 7 bases from V and 1 from J, leaving 14 bases between them. The sample was naive CD4+ T cells sorted from blood. Subset indicated: CD45RA+ positively selected. This TCR was recovered from a man aged 25 to 45 in good health. The chain is built from TRBV5-5 and TRBJ2-2, with D maybe TRBD1 (6 bases). This CDR3 is CASLAGTKNTGELFF. In nucleotides, the CDR3 is TGTGCCAGCTTGGCCGGGACAAAGAACACCGGGGAGCTGTTTTTT.